The 21 T cell receptor beta chains listed next were all sequenced from one sample in a study of graft-versus-host responses after intestinal transplantation. Method: immunoSEQ multiplex PCR; TCRdb's copy keeps in-frame clones and lacks some. The data hold approximately 17,000 clones, with around 83% observed a single time. Processing of graft tissue released intraepithelial and lamina propria lymphocytes. Sequences were derived from ileum tissue, sampled approximately 590 days after intestinal transplantation. The source of these receptors is a human patient who received an intestinal transplant, so some T cells may come from the graft donor.

V usage is TRBV9 and J usage is TRBJ1-6; D is uncertain. The V and J ends lost 5 bases and 1 base respectively, with 10 bases between them. The CDR3 totals 15 residues. Germline CDR1 is SGDLS and CDR2 is YYNGEE. The CDR3 sequence: CASSQTDSYNSPLHF. The CDR3 nucleotides are TGTGCCAGCAGTCAGACGGATTCCTATAATTCACCCCTCCACTTT.

This chain connects TRBV7-9 to TRBJ2-7; D remains ambiguous. CDR3 size: 12 residues. Deletions cut 6 bases from V and 0 bases from J, with 6 bases between. The germline CDR1 and CDR2 sequences are SEHNR and FQNEAQ (reference sequence). The CDR3 region is CASSYVSYEQYF. CDR3 in DNA: TGTGCCAGCAGTTATGTCTCCTACGAGCAGTACTTC. The variable domain in full, completed from reference TRBV7-9 and TRBJ2-7, reads DTGVSQNPRHKITKRGQNVTFRCDPISEHNRLYWYRQTLGQGPEFLTYFQNEAQLEKSRLLSDRFSAERPKGSFSTLEIQRTEQGDSAMYLCASSYVSYEQYFGPGTRLTVT.

The chain is built from TRBV10-3 and TRBJ2-3, with D possibly being TRBD2 (6 bases). CDR3 length: 15 residues. Looked up from germline, CDR1 is ENHRY and CDR2 is SYGVKD. The V and J ends lost 4 bases and 0 bases respectively, with 11 bases between them. The CDR3 region has the DNA TGTGCCATCAGTGCGGGCGGGGCCAGCACAGATACGCAGTATTTT. Translating it yields CAISAGGASTDTQYF.

The chain uses TRBV5-4 and TRBJ2-3; 13 nucleotides line up with TRBD2. The CDR3 is 15 amino acids. Germline CDR1 is SGHNT and CDR2 is YYREEE (reference sequence). The J segment lost 6 bases and the V segment lost 3 bases, leaving 4 bases of the junction unmatched. DNA for the CDR3: TGTGCCAGCAGCTCCACTAGCGGGGGGGAGGATACGCAGTATTTT. Residues: CASSSTSGGEDTQYF.

Here the CDR3 DNA reads TGTGCCAGCTCACCCCCTTCGGGGCGCGATGAGCAGTTCTTC. This sequence encodes CASSPPSGRDEQFF. The rearrangement uses TRBV18 and TRBJ2-1; the D gene could be TRBD1 or TRBD2 (5 bases each). The CDR3 runs to 14 residues. Trimming removed 3 bases from V and 8 bases from J, with 14 bases in between. Germline assignment: CDR1 KGHSH and CDR2 LQKENI.

The J gene is TRBJ2-1, the V gene TRBV7-9; D may be TRBD2 (5 bases). CDR3 size: 13 residues. Germline values: CDR1 SEHNR, CDR2 FQNEAQ (reference sequence). The V and J ends lost 5 bases and 10 bases respectively, with 15 bases between them. Here the CDR3 DNA reads TGTGCCAGCAGCCGGAGCGACTACTGGGAGCAGTTCTTC. This encodes CASSRSDYWEQFF.

This clone has only a few counts. The chain uses TRBV11-2 and TRBJ2-6; no reliable D call. The CDR3 covers 14 residues. Germline lookup yields CDR1 SGHAT and CDR2 FQNNGV. Between the trimmed V and J ends, which lost 6 bases and 1 base, there was a span of 7 bases. The CDR3: CASSIDSGANVLTF. The CDR3 nucleotides are TGTGCCAGCAGTATAGATTCTGGGGCCAACGTCCTGACTTTC.

The chain joins TRBV10-3 to TRBJ1-1; a weak D match, TRBD1 (6 bases). Trimming pared 4 bases from V and 0 bases from J, leaving 12 bases between. This CDR3 is 15 amino acids long. Germline V gene sequence: CDR1 ENHRY, CDR2 SYGVKD. CDR3 amino acids: CAISGGAGMNTEAFF. CDR3 nucleotide sequence: TGTGCCATCAGTGGGGGGGCAGGGATGAACACTGAAGCTTTCTTT.

J is TRBJ1-1 and V is TRBV27; D uncertain. The CDR3 is 17 residues long. Germline CDR1 and CDR2: MNHEY and SMNVEV (reference sequence). Trimming shortened V by 4 bases and J by 0 bases, and 18 bases separated the two germline ends. CDR3 sequence reads: CASSYIMSEDLNTEAFF. The CDR3, as DNA: TGTGCCAGCAGTTACATTATGTCCGAGGATTTGAACACTGAAGCTTTCTTT.

The V call is TRBV11-2, the J call TRBJ1-1, with D unclear. Between the trimmed V and J ends, which lost 8 bases and 1 base, there was a span of 14 bases. Per germline, CDR1 SGHAT and CDR2 FQNNGV. The CDR3 runs 14 residues. CDR3 in DNA: TGTGCCAGCGGCAAACGACCGTCGAACACTGAAGCTTTCTTT. Translation gives CASGKRPSNTEAFF.

This chain joins TRBV6-5 and TRBJ2-1, with 9 bases lining up with TRBD1. The V and J ends lost 0 bases and 9 bases, in that order; junction bases with no gene match: 3. This CDR3 has 14 amino acids. In germline, CDR1 is MNHEY, CDR2 SVGAGI. The CDR3 is CASSYSGQGTEQFF. The CDR3 bases are TGTGCCAGCAGTTACTCGGGACAGGGCACTGAGCAGTTCTTC.

The chain has TRBV18 and TRBJ1-5; D uncertain. The CDR3 spans 14 residues. From germline, CDR1 is KGHSH and CDR2 LQKENI. V lost 6 bases and J 0 bases, leaving 9 bases between the germline ends. CDR3 nucleotide sequence: TGTGCCAGCTCCCCGCCGTCTAGCAATCAGCCCCAGCATTTT. Its translation is CASSPPSSNQPQHF.

This chain links TRBV30 with TRBJ1-6; D is undetermined. Trimming stripped 5 bases from V and 2 bases from J, with 22 bases between. The CDR3 is made up of 18 amino acids. CDR1 and CDR2 (germline): GTSNPN, SVGIG (reference sequence). CDR3 bases: TGTGCCTGGGCAGTTCGGGCCTCCATTAGCCCCTATAATTCACCCCTCCACTTT. Its translation: CAWAVRASISPYNSPLHF.

This clone has a handful of counts. This chain connects TRBV30 to TRBJ2-5; D tentatively fits TRBD1 or TRBD2 (5 bases each). The J call may be in error: the DNA end matches TRBJ2-7 better. The CDR3 has 13 amino acids. Germline values: CDR1 GTSNPN, CDR2 SVGIG (reference sequence). The CDR3 is CACSRDHSYEQYF. CDR3 in DNA: TGTGCCTGTAGCCGGGACCACTCCTACGAGCAGTACTTC.

CDR3 coding DNA: TGTGCCAGCAGCTCCGTCCCGGGACAGGGGTTAAATGAAAAACTGTTTTTT. It codes for CASSSVPGQGLNEKLFF. The chain recombines TRBV7-6 with TRBJ1-4; 10 bases line up with TRBD1. Germline lookup yields CDR1 SGHVS and CDR2 FNYEAQ. Losses at the gene ends were 4 bases for V and 5 bases for J; bases not matched to a gene: 10. The CDR3 is made up of 17 amino acids.

The chain uses TRBV7-2 and TRBJ1-5, with D perhaps TRBD1 (5 bases). V was shortened by 3 bases and J by 7 bases, with 10 bases between the two germline ends. The germline V gene has CDR1 SGHTA and CDR2 FQGNSA. The CDR3 consists of 13 residues. For the CDR3, the DNA is TGTGCCAGCAGCTTCAACAGGCAGCAGCCCCAGCATTTT. Protein: CASSFNRQQPQHF.

The rearrangement joins TRBV7-9 to TRBJ1-1, with D uncertain. This CDR3 has 15 residues. CDR1 and CDR2 from the germline V gene are SEHNR and FQNEAQ (reference sequence). V gave up 0 bases and J gave up 6 bases, with 14 bases separating them. The CDR3 region has the DNA TGTGCCAGCAGCTTAGCCCTCGGGTCTGGGGCTGAAGCTTTCTTT. Protein sequence: CASSLALGSGAEAFF. The full variable domain, its missing parts supplied by reference TRBV7-9 and TRBJ1-1, is DTGVSQNPRHKITKRGQNVTFRCDPISEHNRLYWYRQTLGQGPEFLTYFQNEAQLEKSRLLSDRFSAERPKGSFSTLEIQRTEQGDSAMYLCASSLALGSGAEAFFGQGTRLTVV.

This chain connects TRBV10-2 to TRBJ1-3; D is undetermined. With 4 bases removed from V and 0 bases from J, the gap between germline ends came to 7 bases. CDR3 size: 14 residues. Germline V gene lookup returns CDR1 WSHSY and CDR2 SAAADI. CDR3 amino acids: CASSVGGSGNTIYF. DNA of the CDR3: TGCGCCAGCAGTGTAGGCGGCTCTGGAAACACCATATATTTT.

V and J are TRBV10-3 and TRBJ1-1; D might be TRBD1 (6 bases). With 9 bases removed from V and 1 base from J, the gap between germline ends came to 12 bases. The CDR3 length is 13 residues. The germline V gene has CDR1 ENHRY and CDR2 SYGVKD. The CDR3 nucleotides read TGTGCCATGGGAGGGGGTACGAACACTGAAGCTTTCTTT. Translation: CAMGGGTNTEAFF.

The V gene is TRBV29-1, the J gene TRBJ2-3; a weak D match, TRBD2 (6 bases). Trimming cost V 4 bases and J 1 base, with 9 bases left between them. Germline CDR1 reads SQVTM; CDR2 reads ANQGSEA. The CDR3 is 13 residues long. CDR3 coding DNA: TGCAGCGTTGTAGGGACTGGCACAGATACGCAGTATTTT. It translates to CSVVGTGTDTQYF.

The chain couples TRBV5-4 to TRBJ1-4; TRBD1 matches at 7 bases. The V segment lost 2 bases and the J segment 8 bases; nucleotides outside the gene matches: 6. The germline CDR1 and CDR2 sequences are SGHNT and YYREEE (reference sequence). This CDR3 spans 14 amino acids. The CDR3 protein is CASSLSAGGEKLFF. In DNA form, the CDR3 reads TGTGCCAGCAGCTTAAGTGCAGGGGGAGAAAAACTGTTTTTT.